The TCR beta chain described here comes from a study of blood T cell repertoires in COVID-19. Study as a whole: Sites in the United States, Italy and Spain provided acute and convalescent COVID-19 samples. From T cells, B-cell-depleted T cells, or PBMCs came the material, which was cDNA or gDNA.

Original processing notes: Cell counts per sample came from amplifying reference gene primers. The data were produced by immunoSEQ multiplex PCR, yet TCRdb's version contains in-frame clones alone and is incomplete. V, J and clone size derive from that table, while D and trimming were established from the DNA sequence. This sample yields about 180,000 clones, of which more than 85% are seen a single time; approximately 2.9% belongs to the top ten. This CDR3 is 14 amino acids long. V was clipped by 3 bases and J by 0 bases, with 9 bases between them. Germline V gene data show CDR1 as DFQATT and CDR2 as SNEGSKA (reference sequence).

The receptor was derived from a woman in her thirties with active or convalescent COVID-19. The sequencing sample was made of peripheral blood. This rearrangement joins TRBV20-1 to TRBJ1-5, with D unresolved. In nucleotides, the CDR3 is TGCAGTGCTAGTGGGCAGTATAGCAATCAGCCCCAGCATTTT. The encoded protein is CSASGQYSNQPQHF.